This T cell receptor beta chain was captured by sequencing in a study of blood T cell repertoires in COVID-19. The germline CDR1 and CDR2 sequences are LNHDA and SQIVND (reference sequence). Trimming took off 7 bases at V and 7 bases at J, with 17 bases between the two ends. This CDR3 region has 14 residues. This clone came up once. Some clones are missing from TCRdb's copy, which holds only in-frame ones; the method was immunoSEQ multiplex PCR. Among about 270,000 clones listed, 70% to 90% were seen once. The sequenced sample consisted of peripheral blood. The origin of this receptor is a woman aged 45 to 65 with acute or convalescent COVID-19. The chain is built from TRBV19 and TRBJ2-1, with D perhaps matching TRBD2 (6 bases). This CDR3 is CASKRPGVGNEQFF. The CDR3 DNA is TGTGCCAGTAAGAGGCCGGGGGTTGGGAATGAGCAGTTCTTC. The variable domain in full, with the rest retrieved from reference TRBV19 and TRBJ2-1, is DGGITQSPKYLFRKEGQNVTLSCEQNLNHDAMYWYRQDPGQGLRLIYYSQIVNDFQKGDIAEGYSVSREKKESFPLTVTSAQKNPTAFYLCASKRPGVGNEQFFGPGTRLTVL.